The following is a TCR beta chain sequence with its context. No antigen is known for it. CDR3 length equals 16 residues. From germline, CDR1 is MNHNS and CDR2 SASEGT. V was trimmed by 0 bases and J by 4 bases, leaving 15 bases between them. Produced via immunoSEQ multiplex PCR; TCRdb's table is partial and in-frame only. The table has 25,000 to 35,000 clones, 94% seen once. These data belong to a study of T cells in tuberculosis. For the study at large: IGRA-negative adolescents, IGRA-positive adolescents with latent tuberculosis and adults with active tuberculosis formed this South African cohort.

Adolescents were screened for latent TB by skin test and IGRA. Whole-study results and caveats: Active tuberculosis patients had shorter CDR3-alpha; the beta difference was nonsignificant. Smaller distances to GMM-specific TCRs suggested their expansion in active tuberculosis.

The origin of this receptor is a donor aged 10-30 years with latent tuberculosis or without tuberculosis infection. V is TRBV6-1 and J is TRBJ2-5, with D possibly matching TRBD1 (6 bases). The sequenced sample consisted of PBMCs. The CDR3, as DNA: TGTGCCAGCAGTGAAGCTGGGGCAGGGGTCGGAGAGACCCAGTACTTC. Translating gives CASSEAGAGVGETQYF.